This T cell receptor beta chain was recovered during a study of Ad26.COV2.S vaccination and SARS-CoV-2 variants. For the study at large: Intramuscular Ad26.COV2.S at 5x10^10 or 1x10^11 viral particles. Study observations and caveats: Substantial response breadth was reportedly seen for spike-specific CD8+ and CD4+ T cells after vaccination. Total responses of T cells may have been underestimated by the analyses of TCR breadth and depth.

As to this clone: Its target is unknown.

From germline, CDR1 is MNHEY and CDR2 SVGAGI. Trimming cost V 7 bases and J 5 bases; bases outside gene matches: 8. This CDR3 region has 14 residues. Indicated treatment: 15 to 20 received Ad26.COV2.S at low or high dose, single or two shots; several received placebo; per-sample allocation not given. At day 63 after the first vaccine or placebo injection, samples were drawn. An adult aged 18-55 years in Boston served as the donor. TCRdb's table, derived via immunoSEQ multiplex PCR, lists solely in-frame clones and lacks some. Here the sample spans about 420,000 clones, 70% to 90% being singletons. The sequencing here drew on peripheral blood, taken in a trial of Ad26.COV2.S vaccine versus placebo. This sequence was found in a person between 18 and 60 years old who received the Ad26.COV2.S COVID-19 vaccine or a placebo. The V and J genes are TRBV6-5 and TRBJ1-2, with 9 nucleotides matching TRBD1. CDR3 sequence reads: CASTGTGQIYGYTF. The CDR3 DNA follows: TGTGCCAGCACCGGGACAGGGCAGATATATGGCTACACCTTC.